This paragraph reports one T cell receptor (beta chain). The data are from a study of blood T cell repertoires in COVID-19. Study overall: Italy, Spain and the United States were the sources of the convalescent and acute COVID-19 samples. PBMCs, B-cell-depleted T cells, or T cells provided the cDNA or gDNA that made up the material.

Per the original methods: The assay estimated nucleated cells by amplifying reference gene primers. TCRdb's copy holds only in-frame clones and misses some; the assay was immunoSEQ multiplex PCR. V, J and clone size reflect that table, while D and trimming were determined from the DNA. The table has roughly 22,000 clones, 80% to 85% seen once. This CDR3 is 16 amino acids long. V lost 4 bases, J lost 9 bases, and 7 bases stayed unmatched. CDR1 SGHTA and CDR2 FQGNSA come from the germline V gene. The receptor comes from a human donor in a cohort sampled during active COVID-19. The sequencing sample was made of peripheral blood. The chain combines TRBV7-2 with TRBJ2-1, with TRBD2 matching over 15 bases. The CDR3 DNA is TGTGCCAGCAGCTCCTTCGGGACTAGCGGGAGGATTGAGCAGTTCTTC. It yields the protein CASSSFGTSGRIEQFF.